This T cell receptor beta chain was retrieved from a study of graft-versus-host responses after intestinal transplantation. Assay: immunoSEQ multiplex PCR; the TCRdb copy retains only in-frame clones and omits some. The sample has about 3,300 clones, roughly 72% seen once. Both intraepithelial and lamina propria lymphocytes were released by processing graft tissue. The germline V and J ends were trimmed by 5 bases and 1 base, with 8 bases remaining between them. The CDR3 spans 13 residues. CDR1 is MRHNA and CDR2 is SNTAGT in the germline V gene. The receptor's source is a human patient who received an intestinal transplant, so some T cells may come from the graft donor. The V call is TRBV6-4, the J call TRBJ1-1; D perhaps matches TRBD1 (5 bases). This material consisted of ileum tissue, taken roughly 5 and 7 days after intestinal transplantation. The CDR3 is CASSYTGNTEAFF. CDR3 nucleotide sequence: TGTGCCAGCAGTTATACAGGGAACACTGAAGCTTTCTTT.